Presented here are 13 T cell receptor beta chains from one specimen sequenced in a study of shared clonotypes between healthy human individuals. Naivety among CD8 cells was defined by CD45RO negativity and positive CCR7 selection, thereby excluding terminally differentiated effector memory CD45RA+ cells. Sequencing was performed with immunoSEQ multiplex PCR; in TCRdb, only in-frame clones are kept and a portion is missing. The data show approximately 2,000,000 clones, 90% to 95% seen once. What was sequenced was naive CD8+ T cells from PBMCs. The receptor source for this set is a man younger than 30 in good health. Some clones in this sample may be carry-over from other donors' samples.

This chain joins TRBV6-6 and TRBJ2-2; D is uncertain. From germline, CDR1 is MNHNY and CDR2 SVGAGI (reference sequence). The ends were cut back, 10 bases at V and 5 bases at J, with 5 bases in the middle. The CDR3 extends over 10 amino acids. CDR3 bases: TGTGCCACCGGAACCGGGGAGCTGTTTTTT. Translation: CATGTGELFF.

The chain joins TRBV4-1 to TRBJ2-2, with D possibly being TRBD2 (7 bases). The germline CDR1 and CDR2 sequences are MGHRA and YSYEKL. V gave up 1 base and J gave up 3 bases, with 18 bases separating them. The CDR3 is made up of 18 amino acids. CDR3 bases: TGCGCCAGCAGCCAAGGGATTGGGGCGGGGGCCGACACCGGGGAGCTGTTTTTT. It encodes CASSQGIGAGADTGELFF.

V and J are TRBV5-1 and TRBJ2-1; D might be TRBD1 or TRBD2, each matching 7 bases. The CDR3 runs 15 residues. The V end lost 7 bases, the J end lost 4 bases, and 18 bases lay between the germline ends. Germline loops: CDR1 SGHRS, CDR2 YFSETQ. CDR3 loop: CASSPGRGLYNEQFF. The CDR3, as DNA: TGCGCCAGCTCCCCGGGGAGGGGGCTTTACAATGAGCAGTTCTTC.

Only one count was recorded for this clone. The chain employs TRBV4-2 and TRBJ2-3, with D perhaps matching TRBD2 (6 bases). Germline V CDR1 and CDR2: LGHNA, YNFKEQ. V was pared by 1 base and J by 4 bases, with 18 bases between. The CDR3 is 17 amino acids. CDR3 nucleotide sequence: TGTGCCAGCAGCCAAGTCTTCACGGGAGTTACAGCAGATACGCAGTATTTT. It specifies CASSQVFTGVTADTQYF.

About this clone: Additional DNA sequences in this sample encode the identical CDR3. The chain has TRBV27 and TRBJ1-1; no reliable D call. The CDR3 extends over 13 amino acids. The V and J ends lost 3 bases and 1 base respectively, with 6 bases between them. The germline CDR1 and CDR2 sequences are MNHEY and SMNVEV (reference sequence). The CDR3 protein is CASSLTPNTEAFF. CDR3 nucleotides: TGTGCCAGCAGTTTGACACCGAACACTGAAGCTTTCTTT.

The V and J genes are TRBV28 and TRBJ1-2; D may be TRBD1 (6 bases). The germline gives CDR1 MDHEN, CDR2 SYDVKM. This CDR3 is 13 amino acids long. The germline V and J ends were trimmed by 6 bases and 8 bases, with 16 bases remaining between them. CDR3 in DNA: TGTGCCAGCAGCCCCGACAGGAGAGGAGGCTACACCTTC. As protein: CASSPDRRGGYTF.

With regard to this clone: The sample holds other DNA sequences that translate to the same CDR3. The chain links TRBV7-9 to TRBJ2-7, with D uncertain. Trimming took off 1 base at V and 0 bases at J, with 4 bases between the two ends. This CDR3 spans 13 amino acids. Germline values: CDR1 SEHNR, CDR2 FQNEAQ (reference sequence). The CDR3 DNA reads TGTGCCAGCAGCTTAGTAAGCTCCTACGAGCAGTACTTC. It translates to CASSLVSSYEQYF.

The chain couples TRBV5-6 to TRBJ2-1; a weak D match, TRBD1 (6 bases). Germline CDR1 is SGHDT and CDR2 is YYEEEE. The CDR3 spans 16 residues. The V end lost 0 bases, the J end lost 4 bases, and 14 bases lay between the germline ends. CDR3 bases: TGTGCCAGCAGCTTGGAAGGGGGTGGGCCGTACAATGAGCAGTTCTTC. It translates to CASSLEGGGPYNEQFF.

CDR3 residues: CASSQDTVYTDTQYF. The CDR3, as DNA: TGCGCCAGCAGCCAAGATACGGTGTACACAGATACGCAGTATTTT. This rearrangement joins TRBV4-3 to TRBJ2-3; D gene unclear. Per the germline V gene, CDR1 is LGHNA and CDR2 is YSLEER. CDR3 length: 15 amino acids. The ends were cut back, 0 bases at V and 2 bases at J, with 9 bases in the middle.

This chain connects TRBV6-1 to TRBJ1-2, with 11 bases fitting TRBD1. CDR1 is MNHNS and CDR2 is SASEGT in the germline V gene. The CDR3 has 16 residues. V was clipped by 4 bases and J by 4 bases; unmatched bases: 8. Here the CDR3 reads CASSVSRTGGFYGYTF. CDR3 DNA sequence: TGTGCCAGCAGTGTTTCTCGGACAGGGGGCTTCTATGGCTACACCTTC.

The V call is TRBV19, the J call TRBJ2-7; D perhaps matches TRBD2 (5 bases). Trimming shortened V by 6 bases and J by 3 bases, and 15 bases separated the two germline ends. This CDR3 spans 14 amino acids. Germline V gives CDR1 LNHDA, CDR2 SQIVND (reference sequence). The DNA for the CDR3 is TGTGCCAGTAGCCACAAATCGGCGGGCTACGAGCAGTACTTC. Its protein is CASSHKSAGYEQYF.

The rearrangement joins TRBV7-7 to TRBJ2-3; 7 nucleotides match TRBD2. The CDR3 consists of 17 residues. Trimming at V came to 5 bases and at J to 3 bases, leaving 14 bases not matched to a gene. The germline CDR1 and CDR2 sequences are SSHAT and FNYEAQ (reference sequence). The CDR3 region is CASSPSRAGVSTDTQYF. The CDR3 nucleotides are TGTGCCAGCAGCCCCTCTCGTGCGGGAGTTTCGACAGATACGCAGTATTTT.

V gene TRBV5-1 combines with J gene TRBJ2-5; 10 bases line up with TRBD2. Losses at the gene ends were 5 bases for V and 5 bases for J; bases not matched to a gene: 18. The CDR3 spans 18 residues. Germline CDR1 is SGHRS and CDR2 is YFSETQ. CDR3 loop: CASRAIIGTSASTETQYF. In DNA, the CDR3 is TGCGCCAGCAGGGCTATTATAGGGACTAGCGCGAGTACGGAGACCCAGTACTTC. Full variable domain (remainder filled in from reference TRBV5-1 and TRBJ2-5): KAGVTQTPRYLIKTRGQQVTLSCSPISGHRSVSWYQQTPGQGLQFLFEYFSETQRNKGNFPGRFSGRQFSNSRSEMNVSTLELGDSALYLCASRAIIGTSASTETQYFGPGTRLLVL.